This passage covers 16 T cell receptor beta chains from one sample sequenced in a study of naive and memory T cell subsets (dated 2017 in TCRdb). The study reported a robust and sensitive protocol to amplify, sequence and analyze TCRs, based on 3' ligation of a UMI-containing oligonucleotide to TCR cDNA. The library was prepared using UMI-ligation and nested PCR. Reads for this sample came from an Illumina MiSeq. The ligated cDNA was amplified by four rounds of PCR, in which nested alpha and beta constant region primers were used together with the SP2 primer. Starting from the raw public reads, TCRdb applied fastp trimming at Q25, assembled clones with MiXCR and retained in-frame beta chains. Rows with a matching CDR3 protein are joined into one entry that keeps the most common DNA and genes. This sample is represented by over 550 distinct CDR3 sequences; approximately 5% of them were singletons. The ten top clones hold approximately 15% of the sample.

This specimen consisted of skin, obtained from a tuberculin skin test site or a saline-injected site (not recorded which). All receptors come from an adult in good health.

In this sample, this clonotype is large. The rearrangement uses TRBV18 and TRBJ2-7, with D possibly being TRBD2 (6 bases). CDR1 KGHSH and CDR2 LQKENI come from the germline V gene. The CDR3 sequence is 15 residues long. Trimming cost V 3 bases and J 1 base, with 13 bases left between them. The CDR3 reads CASSPMGGDSYEQYF. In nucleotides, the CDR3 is TGTGCCAGCTCACCCATGGGGGGTGATTCCTACGAGCAGTACTTC.

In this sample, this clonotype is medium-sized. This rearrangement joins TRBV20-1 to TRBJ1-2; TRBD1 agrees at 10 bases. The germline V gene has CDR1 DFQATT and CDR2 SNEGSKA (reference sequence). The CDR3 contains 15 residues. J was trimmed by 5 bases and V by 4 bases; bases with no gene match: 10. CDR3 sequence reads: CSANSGTGVSYGYTF. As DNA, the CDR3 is TGCAGTGCTAATTCCGGGACAGGGGTTTCGTATGGCTACACCTTC.

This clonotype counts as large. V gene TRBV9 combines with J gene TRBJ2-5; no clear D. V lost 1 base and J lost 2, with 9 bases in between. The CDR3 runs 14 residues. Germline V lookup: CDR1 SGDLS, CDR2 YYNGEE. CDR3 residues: CASSVSPAQETQYF. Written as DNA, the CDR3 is TGTGCCAGCAGCGTAAGTCCTGCGCAAGAGACCCAGTACTTC.

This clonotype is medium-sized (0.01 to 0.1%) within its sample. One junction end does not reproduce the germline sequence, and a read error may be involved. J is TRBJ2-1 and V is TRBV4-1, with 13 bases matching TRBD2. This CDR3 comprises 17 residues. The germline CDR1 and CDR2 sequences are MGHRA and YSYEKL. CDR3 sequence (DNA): TGCGCCAGCAGCCAAGTTCAGGAGACTAGCGGGAGGAATGAGCAGCTCTTC. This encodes CASSQVQETSGRNEQLF.

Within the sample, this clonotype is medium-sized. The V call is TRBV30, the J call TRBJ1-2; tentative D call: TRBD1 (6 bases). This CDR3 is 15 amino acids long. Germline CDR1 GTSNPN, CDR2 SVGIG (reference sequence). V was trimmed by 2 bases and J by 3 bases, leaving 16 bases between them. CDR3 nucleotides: TGTGCCTGGAGTTCGGGGGGCCCGGGGGACTATGGCTACACCTTC. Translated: CAWSSGGPGDYGYTF. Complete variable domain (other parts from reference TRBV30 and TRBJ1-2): SQTIHQWPATLVQPVGSPLSLECTVEGTSNPNLYWYRQAAGRGLQLLFYSVGIGQISSEVPQNLSASRPQDRQFILSSKKLLLSDSGFYLCAWSSGGPGDYGYTFGSGTRLTVV.

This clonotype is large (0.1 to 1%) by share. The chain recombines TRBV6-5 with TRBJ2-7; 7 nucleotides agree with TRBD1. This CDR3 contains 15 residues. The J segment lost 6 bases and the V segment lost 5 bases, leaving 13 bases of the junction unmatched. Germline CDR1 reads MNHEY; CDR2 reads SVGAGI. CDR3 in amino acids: CASSQGQDGLSEQYF. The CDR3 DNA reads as TGTGCCAGCAGTCAAGGACAGGACGGACTCTCCGAGCAGTACTTC.

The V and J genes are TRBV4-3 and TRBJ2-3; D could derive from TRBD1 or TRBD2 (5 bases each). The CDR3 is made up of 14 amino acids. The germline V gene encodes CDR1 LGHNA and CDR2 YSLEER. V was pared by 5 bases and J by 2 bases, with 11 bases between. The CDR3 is CASSARDATDTQYF. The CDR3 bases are TGCGCCAGCAGCGCCAGGGACGCCACAGATACGCAGTATTTT.

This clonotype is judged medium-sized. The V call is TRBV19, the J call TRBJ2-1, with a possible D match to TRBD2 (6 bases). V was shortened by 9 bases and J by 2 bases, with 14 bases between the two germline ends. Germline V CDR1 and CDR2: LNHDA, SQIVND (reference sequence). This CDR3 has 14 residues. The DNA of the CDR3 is TGTGCCAGCGCCTTCGGGACTGCCTACAATGAGCAGTTCTTC. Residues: CASAFGTAYNEQFF. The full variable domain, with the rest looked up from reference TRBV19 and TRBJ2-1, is DGGITQSPKYLFRKEGQNVTLSCEQNLNHDAMYWYRQDPGQGLRLIYYSQIVNDFQKGDIAEGYSVSREKKESFPLTVTSAQKNPTAFYLCASAFGTAYNEQFFGPGTRLTVL.

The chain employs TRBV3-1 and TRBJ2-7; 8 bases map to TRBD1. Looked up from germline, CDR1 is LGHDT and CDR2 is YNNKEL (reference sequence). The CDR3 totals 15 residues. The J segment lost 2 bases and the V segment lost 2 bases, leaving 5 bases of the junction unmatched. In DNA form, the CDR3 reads TGTGCCAGCAGCCAAAGAAAACAGGGGGCCTACGAGCAGTACTTC. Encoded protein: CASSQRKQGAYEQYF.

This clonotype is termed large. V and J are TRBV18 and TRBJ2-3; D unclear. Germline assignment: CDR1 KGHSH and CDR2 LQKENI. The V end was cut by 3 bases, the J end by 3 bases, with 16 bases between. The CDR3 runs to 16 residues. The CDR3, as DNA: TGTGCCAGCTCACCTGCCCGCAGCCTAGTAACAGATACGCAGTATTTT. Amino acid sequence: CASSPARSLVTDTQYF.

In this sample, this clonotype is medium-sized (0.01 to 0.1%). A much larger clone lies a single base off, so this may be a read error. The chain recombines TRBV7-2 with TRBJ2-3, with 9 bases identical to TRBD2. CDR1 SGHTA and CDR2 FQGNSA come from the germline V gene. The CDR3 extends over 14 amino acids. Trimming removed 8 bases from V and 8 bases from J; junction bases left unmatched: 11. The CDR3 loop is CASAGGAGGRTQYF. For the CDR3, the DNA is TGTGCCAGCGCCGGTGGGGCGGGAGGGCGTACGCAGTATTTT.

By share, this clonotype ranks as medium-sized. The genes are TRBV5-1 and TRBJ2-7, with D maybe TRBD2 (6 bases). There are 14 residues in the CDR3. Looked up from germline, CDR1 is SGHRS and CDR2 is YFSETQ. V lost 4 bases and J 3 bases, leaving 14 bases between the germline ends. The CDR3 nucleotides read TGCGCCAGCAGCCCCTGGGACTCCTTCTACGAGCAGTACTTC. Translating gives CASSPWDSFYEQYF.

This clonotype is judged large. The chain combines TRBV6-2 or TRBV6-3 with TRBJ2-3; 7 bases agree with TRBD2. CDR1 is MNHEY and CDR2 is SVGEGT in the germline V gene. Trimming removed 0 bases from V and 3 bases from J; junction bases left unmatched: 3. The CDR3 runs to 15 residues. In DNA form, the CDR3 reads TGTGCCAGCAGTTACTCCGGACTAGTTACAGATACGCAGTATTTT. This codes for CASSYSGLVTDTQYF.

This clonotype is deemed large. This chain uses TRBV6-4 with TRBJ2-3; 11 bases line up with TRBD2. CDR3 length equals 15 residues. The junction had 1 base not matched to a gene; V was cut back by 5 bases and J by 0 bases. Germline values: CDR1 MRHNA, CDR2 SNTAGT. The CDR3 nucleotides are TGTGCCAGCAGTCGGACTAGCGGGAGCACAGATACGCAGTATTTT. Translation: CASSRTSGSTDTQYF.

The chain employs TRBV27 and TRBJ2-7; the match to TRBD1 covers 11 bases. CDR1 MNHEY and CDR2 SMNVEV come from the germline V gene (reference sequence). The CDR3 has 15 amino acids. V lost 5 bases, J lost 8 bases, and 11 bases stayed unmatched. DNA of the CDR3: TGTGCCAGCAGTACCAATAGGGACAGGGGGAAACAGCAGTACTTC. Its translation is CASSTNRDRGKQQYF.

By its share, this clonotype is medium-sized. This CDR3 is CASSYDRVESNQPQHF. As DNA, the CDR3 is TGTGCCAGCAGCTACGACAGGGTTGAAAGCAATCAGCCCCAGCATTTT. The gene calls are TRBV12-3 or TRBV12-4 and TRBJ1-5; TRBD1 matches 7 bases. V shed 6 bases, J shed 1 base, and the junction held 9 bases outside the gene matches. CDR3 length equals 16 residues.